This TCR beta chain was captured by sequencing in a study of patients and donors after allogeneic stem cell transplantation (dated by TCRdb to about 2020). Preparation of the library involved RT-PCR. Sequencer: NextSeq 550. In TCRdb, the public reads were trimmed at Q25 with fastp and aligned with MiXCR, with productive beta chains retained. Each entry is one CDR3 protein sequence, shown with its most common DNA and genes. Recorded for this sample are about 410,000 distinct CDR3 sequences; 16% of them occurred a single time. The ten largest clones take up roughly 7% of the sample. There are a few counts of this clonotype. This clone's antigen is unknown. Nothing much larger sits one base from this clone, and base qualities are not available. The sequence was obtained from a human donor who was either an allogeneic HSCT recipient or a stem cell or donor lymphocyte infusion donor (not recorded which). It is not recorded whose cells these are; they may come from a transplant donor. Sequencing was carried out using blood, either unsorted or a sorted T cell fraction (not recorded which).

The DNA sequence reads TGTGCCAGCAGTGCCCGGGGGGCAAGAGATACGCAGTATTTT. It is translated as CASSARGARDTQYF. The rearranged segments are TRBV2 and TRBJ2-3; TRBD2 could be the D gene, as 7 bases match. CDR1 and CDR2, per the germline V gene, are SNHLY and FYNNEI. The junction carries 13 bases between V and J, which are trimmed by 4 bases and 5 bases respectively. Its CDR3 holds 14 amino acids, cysteine through phenylalanine. The retained sequence is limited to the CDR3, 42 bases, with the frame set at the first base.